A single TCR beta chain is shown here with its context. Antigen unknown. Germline V CDR1 and CDR2: SNHLY, FYNNEI. V lost 3 bases and J 8 bases, leaving 13 bases between the germline ends. The CDR3 loop spans 13 amino acids. Documented treatment: roughly 19 received Ad26.COV2.S at low or high dose, single or two shots; a few received placebo; per-sample allocation not given. On day 63 after the first injection, vaccine and placebo recipients gave samples. The data were produced by immunoSEQ multiplex PCR, yet TCRdb's version contains in-frame clones alone and is incomplete. The profile covers some 370,000 clones, with about four fifths appearing a single time and approximately 7% taken by the ten largest. The data are from a study of Ad26.COV2.S vaccination and SARS-CoV-2 variants. As for the study in general: COV1001, an Ad26.COV2.S trial, supplied this vaccine-arm donor. Ad26.COV2.S, an intramuscular injection, was given once or twice 56 days apart.

Study outcomes and limitations: Breadth, reportedly substantial, characterized the spike-specific CD8+ and CD4+ T cell responses after vaccination. Analyses of TCR breadth and depth may have underestimated total T cell responses.

The source was peripheral blood, collected in a trial of Ad26.COV2.S vaccine versus placebo. The clonotype was recovered from a person aged 18 to 65 who received the Ad26.COV2.S COVID-19 vaccine or a placebo. The chain employs TRBV2 and TRBJ1-2; D ambiguous. CDR3 nucleotide sequence: TGTGCCAGCAGTGAGTTGGCCGACGGGGGCTACACCTTC. It encodes CASSELADGGYTF.